These 22 T cell receptor beta chains were sequenced from one sample in a study of blood T cell repertoires in COVID-19. Repertoires were generated with immunoSEQ multiplex PCR, while TCRdb's copy carries only in-frame clones and drops some. Of roughly 380,000 clones listed, 85% are singletons. Specimen: peripheral blood. The receptors were sampled from a woman younger than 35 with acute or convalescent COVID-19.

V is TRBV6-5 and J is TRBJ2-3; TRBD2 is a possible D gene (5 bases). The length of the CDR3 is 15 residues. Trimming shortened V by 7 bases and J by 2 bases, and 16 bases separated the two germline ends. Per the germline V gene, CDR1 is MNHEY and CDR2 is SVGAGI. The DNA for the CDR3 is TGTGCCAGCACTTGGAAGGGTCGGGACACAGATACGCAGTATTTT. Its protein product is CASTWKGRDTDTQYF.

V and J are TRBV7-8 and TRBJ1-1; no clear D gene. The germline gives CDR1 SGHVS, CDR2 FQNEAQ. V was trimmed by 0 bases and J by 3 bases, leaving 11 bases between them. CDR3 length equals 15 residues. The CDR3 spells CASSLARGGYTEAFF. The CDR3 DNA reads TGTGCCAGCAGCTTAGCTCGTGGAGGGTACACTGAAGCTTTCTTT.

This clone appeared a few times. The CDR3: CASSYGTGNTEAFF. The CDR3 nucleotides are TGTGCCAGCAGTTACGGGACAGGGAACACTGAAGCTTTCTTT. The chain links TRBV6-5 to TRBJ1-1, with 8 bases fitting TRBD1. Per the germline V gene, CDR1 is MNHEY and CDR2 is SVGAGI. After removal of 2 bases from V and 1 base from J, the junction contained 0 bases not matched to a gene. The CDR3 contains 14 residues.

The V call is TRBV12-3 or TRBV12-4, the J call TRBJ2-7; D is undetermined. CDR3 length: 13 amino acids. V was clipped by 3 bases and J by 5 bases, with 11 bases between them. This chain's CDR3 is CASSFASFHEQYF. CDR3 bases: TGTGCCAGCAGTTTTGCTAGTTTCCACGAGCAGTACTTC.

Comment on this clone: Within the sample, other DNA sequences also encode this same CDR3. The V gene is TRBV24-1, the J gene TRBJ1-1; D gene ambiguous. The V and J ends lost 0 bases and 2 bases respectively, with 12 bases between them. This CDR3 has 16 residues. From germline, CDR1 is KGHDR and CDR2 SFDVKD. CDR3 sequence: CATSDLLRQENTEAFF. Here the CDR3 DNA reads TGTGCCACCAGTGATTTGCTCCGGCAGGAAAACACTGAAGCTTTCTTT.

V gene TRBV3-1 (or the pseudogene TRBV3-2) combines with J gene TRBJ2-1; 7 nucleotides agree with TRBD2. The CDR3 spans 15 residues. Per germline, CDR1 LGHDT and CDR2 YNNKEL (reference sequence). With V trimmed by 3 bases and J by 4 bases, 6 bases remained unmatched. CDR3 DNA: TGTGCCAGCAGCCACCGGGACTACAGATACAATGAGCAGTTCTTC. This gives the protein CASSHRDYRYNEQFF.

The chain has TRBV7-8 and TRBJ2-7, with 8 bases aligning to TRBD2. The V and J ends lost 6 bases and 2 bases, in that order; junction bases with no gene match: 12. The CDR3 sequence is 16 residues long. Germline V gene data show CDR1 as SGHVS and CDR2 as FQNEAQ. The CDR3 loop reads CASRLLGGRFPYEQYF. CDR3 in DNA: TGTGCCAGCAGACTACTGGGCGGGAGGTTCCCCTACGAGCAGTACTTC.

The chain is built from TRBV5-1 and TRBJ2-1; TRBD2 matches 10 bases. Germline V gives CDR1 SGHRS, CDR2 YFSETQ. The J segment lost 7 bases and the V segment lost 0 bases, leaving 10 bases of the junction unmatched. This CDR3 comprises 17 residues. CDR3 DNA: TGCGCCAGCAGCTTGGGGGCTAGCGGGGGAGGGTCAAATGAGCAGTTCTTC. Translated: CASSLGASGGGSNEQFF.

This clone was observed a few times. V is TRBV28 and J is TRBJ1-3, with 9 positions matching TRBD1. There are 17 residues in the CDR3. The V gene's germline CDR1 is MDHEN and CDR2 SYDVKM. The ends lost 4 bases at V and 0 bases at J; junction bases unmatched: 7. The CDR3 nucleotides are TGTGCCAGCAGTTATACAGGGGGCTTGAGCTCTGGAAACACCATATATTTT. Protein: CASSYTGGLSSGNTIYF.

The V and J genes are TRBV7-2 and TRBJ1-1; D remains unclear. With 1 base removed from V and 7 bases from J, the gap between germline ends came to 13 bases. CDR1 is SGHTA, CDR2 FQGNSA, per germline. The length of the CDR3 is 14 residues. CDR3 sequence (DNA): TGTGCCAGCAGCTTAGGGAGTCTAGTGGGTGAAGCTTTCTTT. Its translation is CASSLGSLVGEAFF.

The J gene is TRBJ1-2, the V gene TRBV28; 7 nucleotides agree with TRBD1. V lost 4 bases, J lost 4 bases, and 3 bases stayed unmatched. Germline CDR1 reads MDHEN; CDR2 reads SYDVKM. The CDR3 is 13 amino acids. The CDR3 reads CASSSGTAYGYTF. Written as DNA, the CDR3 is TGTGCCAGCAGTTCGGGGACAGCCTATGGCTACACCTTC.

The V call is TRBV7-9, the J call TRBJ1-1; 10 nucleotides match TRBD1. V lost 4 bases and J lost 11; bases outside the gene matches: 16. There are 16 residues in the CDR3. From germline, CDR1 is SEHNR and CDR2 FQNEAQ (reference sequence). CDR3 loop: CASSSSVTGGVYPAFF. CDR3 nucleotides: TGTGCCAGCAGCTCGAGCGTGACAGGGGGCGTTTACCCGGCTTTCTTT.

The J gene is TRBJ1-1, the V gene TRBV10-1, with 7 bases aligning to TRBD1. From germline, CDR1 is WNHNN and CDR2 SYGVQD (reference sequence). CDR3 size: 13 residues. V lost 6 bases and J lost 0; bases outside the gene matches: 1. CDR3 amino acids: CASRQGMNTEAFF. CDR3 DNA: TGCGCCAGCAGACAGGGGATGAACACTGAAGCTTTCTTT.

The chain carries TRBV30 and TRBJ1-3; D perhaps matches TRBD1 (6 bases). The CDR3 has 13 amino acids. CDR1 is GTSNPN and CDR2 is SVGIG in the germline V gene (reference sequence). Trimming took 3 bases from V and 3 from J, leaving 9 bases between them. The CDR3 DNA is TGTGCCTGGAGAGCAGGGGTTGGAAACACCATATATTTT. Its translation: CAWRAGVGNTIYF. The full variable domain, rest sourced from reference TRBV30 and TRBJ1-3, is SQTIHQWPATLVQPVGSPLSLECTVEGTSNPNLYWYRQAAGRGLQLLFYSVGIGQISSEVPQNLSASRPQDRQFILSSKKLLLSDSGFYLCAWRAGVGNTIYFGEGSWLTVV.

This clone was counted once. The chain combines TRBV6-5 with TRBJ2-7; 8 nucleotides align to TRBD1. Germline V gene lookup returns CDR1 MNHEY and CDR2 SVGAGI. The CDR3 spans 15 residues. The V and J ends lost 0 bases and 2 bases, in that order; junction bases with no gene match: 3. CDR3 DNA: TGTGCCAGCAGTTACTCAGGACAGGGCGCCTACGAGCAGTACTTC. Encoded protein: CASSYSGQGAYEQYF.

For the CDR3, the DNA is TGCGCCAGCAGCATCGGGACAGGTGCCGGGGAGCTGTTTTTT. Translation gives CASSIGTGAGELFF. The rearrangement links TRBV5-1 to TRBJ2-2; 8 bases align to TRBD1. The junction had 5 bases not matched to a gene; V was cut back by 4 bases and J by 6 bases. Germline V CDR1 and CDR2: SGHRS, YFSETQ. The length of the CDR3 is 14 residues.

This clone was counted only a few times. The DNA for the CDR3 is TGCGCCAGCAGCTTGGGACAGGGGGGTGAAGCTTTCTTT. It specifies CASSLGQGGEAFF. This sequence joins TRBV5-1 and TRBJ1-1; 9 bases are shared with TRBD1. The CDR3 consists of 13 residues. Germline CDR1 is SGHRS and CDR2 is YFSETQ. V lost 0 bases and J lost 7; bases outside the gene matches: 1.

The V and J genes are TRBV9 and TRBJ1-1; 8 nucleotides align to TRBD1. The CDR3 has 13 residues. Germline V CDR1 and CDR2: SGDLS, YYNGEE. V was pared by 0 bases and J by 8 bases, with 3 bases of the junction left unmatched. The CDR3 DNA is TGTGCCAGCAGCGTAGTTAGGACAGGGGAAGCTTTCTTT. It yields the protein CASSVVRTGEAFF.

V is TRBV2 and J is TRBJ1-5, with D tentatively TRBD1 (6 bases). Germline CDR1 and CDR2: SNHLY and FYNNEI. V lost 4 bases and J 0 bases, leaving 10 bases between the germline ends. The CDR3 extends over 15 amino acids. CDR3 region: CASSGGPVSNQPQHF. CDR3 DNA: TGTGCCAGCAGTGGGGGGCCAGTTAGCAATCAGCCCCAGCATTTT.

The table lists this clone with a count of one. The rearrangement uses TRBV24-1 and TRBJ1-2; no definite D call. CDR1 is KGHDR, CDR2 SFDVKD, per germline. V was cut by 8 bases and J by 6 bases, with 18 bases left in between. This CDR3 contains 14 residues. The DNA for the CDR3 is TGTGCCACCACCTCAATCACGGAGGGAGATGGCTACACCTTC. Translated: CATTSITEGDGYTF.

The chain recombines TRBV5-4 with TRBJ1-1; tentative D call: TRBD1 (5 bases). The V end was cut by 7 bases, the J end by 2 bases, with 18 bases between. From germline, CDR1 is SGHNT and CDR2 YYREEE (reference sequence). This CDR3 has 15 residues. This CDR3 reads CASLSLVQGNTEAFF. CDR3 DNA: TGTGCCAGCCTATCCTTGGTGCAGGGCAACACTGAAGCTTTCTTT.

The rearrangement joins TRBV15 to TRBJ2-1, with a tentative D call TRBD2 (6 bases). Germline CDR1 reads LNHNV; CDR2 reads YYDKDF (reference sequence). V was shortened by 2 bases and J by 8 bases, with 13 bases between the two germline ends. There are 14 residues in the CDR3. CDR3 protein: CATSRPTSSDEQFF. The CDR3 bases are TGTGCCACCAGCAGACCGACTAGTTCGGATGAGCAGTTCTTC.